This TCR beta chain was captured by sequencing in a study of shared clonotypes between healthy human individuals. Whole-study findings and limits: Though the depth was large, rarefaction showed that sorted-subset sequencing was incomplete. Around 5% of naive CD4 clonotypes were common to a few donors. Memory subsets generally showed smaller estimated richness than naive subsets did.

Comments on this clone: The antigen is unknown.

CDR3 length: 19 residues. Germline CDR1 SNHLY, CDR2 FYNNEI. With V trimmed by 2 bases and J by 3 bases, 16 bases remained unmatched. DNA at roughly 0.2 ug, around 30,000 T cell genomes, went into sorted-subset replicate PCRs. Clones were sequenced by immunoSEQ multiplex PCR, and TCRdb holds only the in-frame ones, with some missing. Among over a million clones, 98% were seen once, and the ten largest hold around 0.38%. Sequenced material: naive CD4+ T cells sorted from blood. Subset described: CD45RA+ positively selected. The receptor comes from a man aged 25 to 45 in good health. The chain recombines TRBV2 with TRBJ2-7, with 10 bases fitting TRBD2. The CDR3 DNA reads TGTGCCAGCAGTGAACTAGCGGGAGAGGGTGCGGATCGTGGCTACGAGCAGTACTTC. Translating it yields CASSELAGEGADRGYEQYF.